This paragraph reports one TCR beta chain. Its specificity is unknown. The CDR3 spans 16 residues. CDR1 is KGHSH, CDR2 LQKENI, per germline. J lost 1 base, V lost 4 bases, and 3 bases had no gene match. Assay: immunoSEQ multiplex PCR; the TCRdb copy retains only in-frame clones and omits some. The sample holds roughly 58,000 clones, around four fifths seen once. The record originates from a study of OX40 agonist ivuxolimab in advanced cancers. At the level of the study: As their treatment, patients were administered ivuxolimab, an agonistic anti-OX40 (CD134) antibody. Antecedent anti-PD-1, anti-PD-L1 or anti-CTLA-4 therapy was permissible, with over 35% having received some.

Anyone with autoimmune disease history or systemic immunosuppression was excluded. Notes on the study in general: Relative to CD4+, CD8+ T cells held more expanded clones on average.

The chain joins TRBV18 to TRBJ2-5; 13 bases fit TRBD2. Sequences were derived from CD4+ or CD8+ T cells sorted from blood, sampled in a trial of the OX40 agonist ivuxolimab. The receptor comes from an adult with an advanced solid tumor such as melanoma, head and neck, liver or kidney cancer. CDR3 nucleotide sequence: TGTGCCAGCTCACTTGGGACTAGCGGGGCCCAAGAGACCCAGTACTTC. Protein sequence: CASSLGTSGAQETQYF.